This T cell receptor (beta chain) stems from a study of shared clonotypes between healthy human individuals (dated by TCRdb to the early 2020s). At the level of the whole study: A few men and a couple of women, aged 18 to 49 years, made up the cohort. For each donor, CD4 naive and CD4 memory were each run on three plates, CD8 naive on two plates, and CD8 memory on one plate. To estimate repertoire size and how much clonotypes are shared between individuals, the study performed deep sequencing of blood TCR repertoires from 4 to 6 healthy adults. To increase sequencing depth and limit assay-specific biases, different laboratories used diverse techniques to prepare libraries and sequence TCR repertoires. Per donor, leukapheresis produced somewhere between about 0.94 and 9 billion PBMCs.

The full study reports these points: The genetic and exposure-history diversity represented was limited by the small number of donors. Sampling was limited to blood, and TCR repertoires in tissue likely differ from TCR repertoires in blood. Compared with non-shared clonotypes, the clonotypes found in all four sorted-subset donors had higher generation probabilities. Larger estimated clonotype richness was generally found for naive subsets than for memory subsets. Rarefaction of sorted-subset datasets indicated incomplete sequencing despite the large sequencing depth. Sharing across a few donors was observed for around 4.8% of naive CD4, over 3% of naive CD8, 2.3% of memory CD4, and approximately 0.41% of memory CD8 clonotypes. Based on pairwise subsampling, the degree of clonotype sharing among donors was expected to be affected by sequencing depth.

CDR1 and CDR2 (LGHNA, YSLEER) derive from the germline V gene. The CDR3 goes from the cysteine to the phenylalanine over 14 residues. Of all the DNA, just the CDR3 is kept, 42 bases in frame from base 1. Trimming costs V 2 bases and J 4 bases, and their ends lie 9 bases apart. Using the deep immunoSEQ assay, TCR CDR3 regions were amplified from genomic DNA by multiplex PCR. Extracted genomic DNA from each cell subset was spread evenly across all wells of several immunoSEQ 96-well plates, with each plate serving as a replicate. For sorted subsets, roughly 200 ng genomic DNA, equal to 30,000 to 35,000 T cell genomes, was loaded into each replicate PCR. The purified libraries were quantified using a Qubit 3.0 fluorometer, sized with a Bioanalyzer 2100, and then quantified again using the KAPA Library Quantification kit. Every immunoSEQ 96-well plate was sequenced on a dedicated single-read 150-cycle Illumina NextSeq 550 flow cell. The paper's processing steps were these. The immunoSEQ output contained only junctional sequences without quality scores, so filtering could not match that applied to full-length reads. To assign V/J genes and CDR3, sequences were annotated using PyIR, a Python wrapper for IgBLAST v1.9, with IMGT germline references. Reads with weak V/J assignments (E-value above 1e-6), missing CDR3, stop codons, out-of-frame junctions, or ambiguous translated residues were removed. A V3J clonotype was defined by an identical inferred V gene, J gene, and CDR3 amino acid sequence. The percentage overlap between two repertoires was calculated by dividing the number of shared unique clonotypes by the size of the smaller repertoire. Repertoire richness was assessed with RTK rarefaction, the Chao1 estimator, and Recon v2.1 estimates of unobserved clonotypes. Generation probabilities were computed with OLGA for all TCRbeta clonotypes obtained by the gDNA method from a few donors. TCRdb carries this immuneACCESS record with in-frame sequences only. Its versions omit some clonotypes, under half of them owing to an unresolved V gene in the studies checked, with the rest unexplained. The V and J calls and clone size come from that table; D and trimming were worked out from the DNA. This sample holds about 2.1 million clones; about 93% were observed only once. In total, the top ten clones hold about 1.6% of the sample.

Notes on this clone: No cognate antigen has been identified for it. No per-base quality is available; no much larger clone lies one base away.

CD8 naive samples consisted of CD45RO-negative cells that were positively selected for CCR7, yielding a CD45RA+CCR7+ population without TemRA cells. Donors were healthy HIV-negative adults with no recently reported acute infections or vaccinations. Every donor was a Caucasian adult living in Nashville, Tennessee, USA. After blood collection by leukapheresis, PBMCs were isolated using Ficoll-Histopaque density gradient centrifugation and then cryopreserved in the vapor phase of liquid nitrogen. Analytical flow cytometry was used to check the purity and quantity of every magnetically sorted T cell population. From each sorted fraction, genomic DNA was isolated and quantified by UV absorbance on a Nanodrop 2000c.

The sequence links TRBV4-3 to TRBJ2-1; the D gene assignment is ambiguous. The TCR originated in a man between 18 and 35 years old in good health. Some clones in this sample may be carry-over from other donors' samples. The sequenced material came from naive CD8+ T cells from PBMCs. What the cell subset or site label conveys for this sample: CD45RA+CCR7+. Here is the DNA: TGCGCCAGCAGCCAATTAGTACAGTACAATGAGCAGTTCTTC. Its protein product is CASSQLVQYNEQFF.